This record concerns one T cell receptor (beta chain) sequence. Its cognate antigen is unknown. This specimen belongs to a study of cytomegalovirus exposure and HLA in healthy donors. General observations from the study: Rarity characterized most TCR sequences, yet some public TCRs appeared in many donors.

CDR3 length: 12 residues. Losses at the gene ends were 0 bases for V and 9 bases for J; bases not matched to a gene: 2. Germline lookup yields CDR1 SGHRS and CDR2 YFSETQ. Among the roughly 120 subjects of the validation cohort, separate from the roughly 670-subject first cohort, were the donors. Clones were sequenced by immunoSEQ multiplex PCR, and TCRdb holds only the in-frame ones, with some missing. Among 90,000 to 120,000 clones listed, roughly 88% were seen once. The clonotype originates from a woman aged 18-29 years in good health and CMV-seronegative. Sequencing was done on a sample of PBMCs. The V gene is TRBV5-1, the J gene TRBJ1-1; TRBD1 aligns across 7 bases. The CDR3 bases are TGCGCCAGCAGCTTGGAGGACAGGCAAGCTTTCTTT. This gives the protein CASSLEDRQAFF. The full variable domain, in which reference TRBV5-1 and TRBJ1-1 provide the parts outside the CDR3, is KAGVTQTPRYLIKTRGQQVTLSCSPISGHRSVSWYQQTPGQGLQFLFEYFSETQRNKGNFPGRFSGRQFSNSRSEMNVSTLELGDSALYLCASSLEDRQAFFGQGTRLTVV.